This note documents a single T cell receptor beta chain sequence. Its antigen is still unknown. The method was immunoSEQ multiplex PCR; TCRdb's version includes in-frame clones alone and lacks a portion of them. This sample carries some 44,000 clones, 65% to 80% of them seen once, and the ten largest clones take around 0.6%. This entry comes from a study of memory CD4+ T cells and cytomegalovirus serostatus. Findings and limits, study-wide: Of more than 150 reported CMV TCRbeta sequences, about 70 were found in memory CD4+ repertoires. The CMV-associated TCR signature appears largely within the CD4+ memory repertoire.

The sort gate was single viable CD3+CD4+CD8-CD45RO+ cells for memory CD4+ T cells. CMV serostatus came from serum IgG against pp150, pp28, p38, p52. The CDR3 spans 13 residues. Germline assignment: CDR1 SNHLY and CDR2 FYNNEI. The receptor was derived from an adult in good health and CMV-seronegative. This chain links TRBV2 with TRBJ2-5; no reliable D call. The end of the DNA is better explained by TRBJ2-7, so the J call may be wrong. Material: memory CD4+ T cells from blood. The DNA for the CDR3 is TGTGCCAGCAACGACGTAGGGAACTACGAGCAGTACTTC. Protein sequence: CASNDVGNYEQYF.